Each of the 23 T cell receptor beta chains below was sequenced from the same sample in a study of identical twins. TCRdb reprocessed the 5' RACE reads via MiXCR and lists one record per CDR3 protein. The table includes a few hundred thousand distinct CDR3 sequences, about 12% detected once. The sample was also reused in another study, on yellow fever vaccine responses in identical twins.

Specimen: CD8+ T cells sorted from blood. These receptors originate from a young woman in good health.

This clonotype has a handful of counts. The chain has TRBV20-1 and TRBJ2-7; TRBD2 is a possible D gene (5 bases). Trimming pared 1 base from V and 4 bases from J, leaving 11 bases between. CDR1 is DFQATT, CDR2 SNEGSKA, per germline (reference sequence). There are 13 residues in the CDR3. This CDR3 reads CSARGGIRYEQYF. Here the CDR3 DNA reads TGCAGTGCTAGAGGAGGGATTCGGTACGAGCAGTACTTC.

The V call is TRBV7-9, the J call TRBJ2-3; no clear D gene. Per germline, CDR1 SEHNR and CDR2 FQNEAQ (reference sequence). Trimming left V 5 bases short and J 1 base short, with 10 bases between. CDR3 length: 14 residues. CDR3 coding DNA: TGTGCCAGCAGCCCAGTCGACCGCACAGATACGCAGTATTTT. Amino acids: CASSPVDRTDTQYF.

The chain joins TRBV7-8 to TRBJ1-1; TRBD1 aligns across 7 bases. The germline CDR1 and CDR2 sequences are SGHVS and FQNEAQ. The CDR3 has 15 amino acids. The ends lost 5 bases at V and 1 base at J; junction bases unmatched: 7. The CDR3 spells CASSSTGVRNTEAFF. The CDR3 nucleotides are TGTGCCAGCAGCAGTACAGGGGTGAGGAACACTGAAGCTTTCTTT.

This clonotype occurred a few times. The chain employs TRBV4-1 and TRBJ2-7, with D possibly being TRBD2 (5 bases). The CDR3 has 15 residues. Germline V gene sequence: CDR1 MGHRA, CDR2 YSYEKL. Trimming took off 0 bases at V and 2 bases at J, with 11 bases between the two ends. The CDR3 DNA is TGCGCCAGCAGCCAAGAGCCCGGGGTTACCTACGAGCAGTACGTC. Its protein product is CASSQEPGVTYEQYV.

The J gene is TRBJ2-3, the V gene TRBV28; the D gene is possibly TRBD2 (5 bases). V lost 6 bases and J lost 5, with 21 bases in between. Germline values: CDR1 MDHEN, CDR2 SYDVKM. This CDR3 comprises 16 residues. CDR3: CASSQKGFSVRDTQYF. The CDR3 nucleotides are TGTGCCAGCAGCCAAAAGGGCTTTAGCGTTAGAGATACGCAGTATTTT.

This clonotype was observed a handful of times. The chain carries TRBV6-1 and TRBJ1-1; 9 bases map to TRBD1. This CDR3 comprises 15 residues. Losses at the gene ends were 4 bases for V and 1 base for J; bases not matched to a gene: 4. The germline gives CDR1 MNHNS, CDR2 SASEGT. Here the CDR3 reads CASSAGQGTNTEAFF. The CDR3 DNA follows: TGTGCCAGCAGTGCGGGACAGGGTACGAACACTGAAGCTTTCTTT.

This clonotype was counted ten times or more. The chain combines TRBV7-9 with TRBJ2-3; tentative D call: TRBD1 (6 bases). The CDR3 is 15 amino acids. From germline, CDR1 is SEHNR and CDR2 FQNEAQ (reference sequence). V was clipped by 5 bases and J by 6 bases, with 18 bases between them. The DNA for the CDR3 is TGTGCCAGCAGCGAAGACAGGTTCCTCGGGGATACGCAGTATTTT. Protein product: CASSEDRFLGDTQYF.

This clonotype has ten or more counts. The chain is built from TRBV15 and TRBJ2-3; D remains ambiguous. Germline CDR1 reads LNHNV; CDR2 reads YYDKDF (reference sequence). The CDR3 is made up of 12 amino acids. Trimming removed 4 bases from V and 0 bases from J, with 2 bases in between. CDR3 DNA: TGTGCCACCAGCATTAGCACAGATACGCAGTATTTT. Translation gives CATSISTDTQYF. The complete variable domain, with remaining parts taken from reference TRBV15 and TRBJ2-3, reads DAMVIQNPRYQVTQFGKPVTLSCSQTLNHNVMYWYQQKSSQAPKLLFHYYDKDFNNEADTPDNFQSRRPNTSFCFLDIRSPGLGDTAMYLCATSISTDTQYFGPGTRLTVL.

The V call is TRBV11-2, the J call TRBJ2-6; TRBD1 or TRBD2 may be the D gene (5 bases each). Per germline, CDR1 SGHAT and CDR2 FQNNGV. The CDR3 runs to 15 residues. V lost 2 bases and J 4 bases, leaving 9 bases between the germline ends. CDR3 in amino acids: CASSLMGPGANVLTF. In DNA form, the CDR3 reads TGTGCCAGCAGCTTAATGGGACCCGGGGCCAACGTCCTGACTTTC.

The rearrangement joins TRBV5-1 to TRBJ1-2; TRBD1 matches at 8 bases. The CDR3 is 17 amino acids. Germline CDR1 is SGHRS and CDR2 is YFSETQ. V shed 4 bases, J shed 0 bases, and the junction held 11 bases outside the gene matches. The CDR3 sequence: CASSPHPGQGANYGYTF. The CDR3 DNA sequence: TGCGCCAGCAGCCCCCACCCCGGACAGGGAGCTAACTATGGCTACACCTTC.

This clonotype was counted a few times. The V and J genes are TRBV4-1 and TRBJ1-5, with 7 positions matching TRBD1. With 2 bases clipped from V and 2 bases from J, the junction kept 9 bases outside the gene matches. The CDR3 consists of 17 residues. Germline values: CDR1 MGHRA, CDR2 YSYEKL. The CDR3 DNA follows: TGCGCCAGCAGCCAAAAAACAGGGGCCATGGGCAATCAGCCCCAGCATTTT. Its translation is CASSQKTGAMGNQPQHF.

This clonotype appeared many times. The V and J genes are TRBV4-1 and TRBJ2-7; D call uncertain. V was shortened by 0 bases and J by 2 bases, with 8 bases between the two germline ends. This CDR3 is built from 14 residues. CDR1 and CDR2 from the germline V gene are MGHRA and YSYEKL. CDR3 protein: CASSQDNRPYEQYF. CDR3 coding DNA: TGCGCCAGCAGCCAAGATAACCGTCCCTACGAGCAGTACTTC.

The chain joins TRBV14 to TRBJ2-7; perhaps TRBD2 as D (5 bases). The germline CDR1 and CDR2 sequences are SGHDN and FVKESK. V was cut by 3 bases and J by 3 bases, with 9 bases left in between. CDR3 length: 13 residues. CDR3 region: CASSQHGDYEQYF. DNA for the CDR3: TGTGCCAGCAGCCAGCACGGGGACTACGAGCAGTACTTC.

This clonotype turned up a few times. The V call is TRBV29-1, the J call TRBJ1-4, with D perhaps TRBD1 (5 bases). CDR3 length: 16 amino acids. CDR1 SQVTM and CDR2 ANQGSEA come from the germline V gene. The V gene lost 6 bases and the J gene lost 5 bases, with 22 bases spanning the gap. The CDR3 nucleotides are TGCAGCGTCGCAAGTCGGGTTGGGGGGGGGAATGAAAAACTGTTTTTT. Encoded protein: CSVASRVGGGNEKLFF.

The rearrangement links TRBV3-1 to TRBJ2-5; 11 bases map to TRBD2. The germline V gene encodes CDR1 LGHDT and CDR2 YNNKEL (reference sequence). This CDR3 has 16 amino acids. The V gene end was trimmed by 2 bases and the J gene end by 4 bases; junction bases not matched to a gene: 6. The CDR3 protein is CASSQTSGGTRETQYF. In nucleotides, the CDR3 is TGTGCCAGCAGCCAAACTAGCGGGGGAACCCGAGAGACCCAGTACTTC.

There are many counts of this clonotype. This rearrangement joins TRBV5-5 to TRBJ2-3, with 7 nucleotides matching TRBD2. V dropped 2 bases and J dropped 3; count of bases not matched to a gene: 12. Germline CDR1 SGHKS, CDR2 YYEKEE (reference sequence). The length of the CDR3 is 17 residues. As DNA, the CDR3 is TGTGCCAGCAGCTTCCAGGACTGGGCGGGAGCTACAGATACGCAGTATTTT. Translated: CASSFQDWAGATDTQYF.

At least ten counts were recorded for this clonotype. V is TRBV12-3 or TRBV12-4 and J is TRBJ1-3; D remains unclear. Trimming shortened V by 3 bases and J by 3 bases, and 12 bases separated the two germline ends. The CDR3 extends over 15 amino acids. In nucleotides, the CDR3 is TGTGCCAGCAGTTTCGGCAGCGCCGGTGGAAACACCATATATTTT. Protein: CASSFGSAGGNTIYF.

This clonotype was recorded at least ten times. The chain joins TRBV28 to TRBJ2-7, with 8 nucleotides matching TRBD1. CDR3 length: 15 residues. Trimming took 2 bases from V and 4 from J; bases not matched to a gene: 7. Germline V lookup: CDR1 MDHEN, CDR2 SYDVKM. CDR3 bases: TGTGCCAGCAGTTTAGTTGGGACAGGCTTATACGAGCAGTACTTC. Its translation is CASSLVGTGLYEQYF.

This clonotype occurred a few times. The gene calls are TRBV29-1 and TRBJ2-1; 12 bases align to TRBD2. CDR3 length equals 16 residues. Unmatched junction bases numbered 5, after V lost 1 base and J lost 4 bases. Germline V gives CDR1 SQVTM, CDR2 ANQGSEA. The CDR3 reads CSVEGPTSGRYNEQFF. The CDR3 coding sequence is TGCAGCGTTGAAGGCCCGACTAGCGGGAGATACAATGAGCAGTTCTTC.

This clonotype was recorded many times. The chain is built from TRBV15 and TRBJ1-1; no firm D call. V dropped 0 bases and J dropped 1 base, with 9 bases sitting between them. This CDR3 has 15 amino acids. Germline lookup yields CDR1 LNHNV and CDR2 YYDKDF (reference sequence). CDR3 in DNA: TGTGCCACCAGCAGAGAGTCAGTCGCGAACACTGAAGCTTTCTTT. It specifies CATSRESVANTEAFF.

The CDR3 is CSASKSNSVAAQYF. CDR3 DNA sequence: TGCAGTGCTAGCAAGTCCAACTCGGTAGCGGCCCAGTACTTC. The J gene is TRBJ2-5, the V gene TRBV20-1; tentative D call: TRBD2 (6 bases). Deletions cut 3 bases from V and 9 bases from J, with 20 bases between. CDR1 DFQATT and CDR2 SNEGSKA come from the germline V gene (reference sequence). CDR3 length equals 14 residues.

This clonotype was found once. One junction end disagrees with the germline gene, perhaps due to a read error. The V gene is TRBV2, the J gene TRBJ2-2; D is possibly TRBD1 (7 bases). CDR1 is SNHLY and CDR2 is FYNNEI in the germline V gene. This CDR3 is built from 13 residues. The CDR3 spells CASDREDTGQLFF. The CDR3, as DNA: TGTGCCAGCGACAGGGAGGACACCGGGCAGCTGTTTTTT. The variable domain in full, with the rest retrieved from reference TRBV2 and TRBJ2-2, is EPEVTQTPSHQVTQMGQEVILRCVPISNHLYFYWYRQILGQKVEFLVSFYNNEISEKSEIFDDQFSVERPDGSNFTLKIRSTKLEDSAMYFCASDREDTGQLFFGEGSRLTVL.

This clonotype was detected ten times or more. The chain joins TRBV27 to TRBJ2-5; perhaps TRBD2 as D (6 bases). This CDR3 region has 15 residues. With 1 base removed from V and 1 base from J, the gap between germline ends came to 10 bases. Germline CDR1 is MNHEY and CDR2 is SMNVEV (reference sequence). CDR3: CASSLFLGGQETQYF. As DNA, the CDR3 is TGTGCCAGCAGTTTATTCTTGGGGGGCCAAGAGACCCAGTACTTC.